Presented here are 21 T cell receptor beta chains from one specimen sequenced in a study of CD8+CD57+ T cells in acquired aplastic anemia. The template for TCR beta VDJ and CDR3 sequence profiling was genomic DNA. TCRdb used MiXCR to reprocess the reads, holding one entry per CDR3 protein. Of about 160,000 distinct CDR3 sequences in the sample, roughly 48% are singletons; the top ten hold approximately 3%. Individuals selected for sequencing had exhibited CD8+CD57+ cell expansion on flow cytometry. Sequencing used sorted CD4+, CD8+, or CD8+CD57+ T cells (not recorded which) from PBMCs. Receptors originate from a human donor with aplastic anemia.

The chain has TRBV7-9 and TRBJ1-1, with 7 bases matching TRBD1. V was clipped by 5 bases and J by 4 bases; unmatched bases: 7. The CDR3 runs 14 residues. Germline assignment: CDR1 SEHNR and CDR2 FQNEAQ (reference sequence). The CDR3 DNA is TGTGCCAGCAGCCGACGGACAGGAGGCACTGAAGCTTTCTTT. Protein: CASSRRTGGTEAFF.

Many counts were recorded for this clonotype. The J gene is TRBJ1-1, the V gene TRBV9; D gene uncertain. The CDR3 is made up of 14 amino acids. V gave up 4 bases and J gave up 3 bases, with 13 bases separating them. The germline CDR1 and CDR2 sequences are SGDLS and YYNGEE. CDR3 in DNA: TGTGCCAGCAGCCCGATTGCCTGGGACACTGAAGCTTTCTTT. Translated, it gives CASSPIAWDTEAFF.

About this clonotype: The CDR3 does not close with the conserved phenylalanine or tryptophan, likely indicating a read error. The limits of the CDR3 on the DNA are not certain, so only TCRdb's listed CDR3 is given. The chain joins TRBV20-1 to TRBJ2-5; the table's D call, TRBD2, has no DNA check behind it. A total of 8 residues make up the CDR3, ends included. Germline V gene lookup returns CDR1 DFQATT and CDR2 SNEGSKA (reference sequence). This CDR3 is CSALGLAG.

This clonotype was picked up one time. This chain links TRBV7-2 with TRBJ1-1; D gene unclear. V shed 3 bases and J shed 8 bases, with 7 bases lying between them. The CDR3 is 11 amino acids. Germline CDR1 and CDR2: SGHTA and FQGNSA. CDR3 sequence reads: CASSFGREAFF. In nucleotides, the CDR3 is TGTGCCAGCAGCTTCGGACGGGAAGCTTTCTTT.

This clonotype was seen ten or more times. The J gene is TRBJ2-7, the V gene TRBV5-1; 8 bases align to TRBD2. This CDR3 is 13 amino acids long. CDR1 is SGHRS, CDR2 YFSETQ, per germline. Trimming at V came to 6 bases and at J to 3 bases, leaving 5 bases not matched to a gene. CDR3 loop: CASNQGTSYEQYF. The CDR3 nucleotides are TGCGCCAGCAACCAGGGGACTAGCTACGAGCAGTACTTC.

Many counts were recorded for this clonotype. The V gene is TRBV27, the J gene TRBJ2-7, with TRBD2 identical over 11 bases. The CDR3 totals 15 residues. V shed 5 bases, J shed 7 bases, and the junction held 10 bases outside the gene matches. Germline V gene sequence: CDR1 MNHEY, CDR2 SMNVEV (reference sequence). CDR3 in amino acids: CASSPLTSGTGEQYF. The CDR3 region has the DNA TGTGCCAGCAGTCCCCTGACTAGCGGGACGGGTGAGCAGTACTTC.

This clonotype was found a few times. This rearrangement joins TRBV6-1 to TRBJ1-3; no reliable D call. This CDR3 contains 17 residues. CDR1 MNHNS and CDR2 SASEGT come from the germline V gene. V lost 3 bases to trimming and J lost 0 bases, with 15 bases between them. The CDR3 sequence is CASSDPRVSFSGNTIYF. CDR3 DNA: TGTGCCAGCAGTGACCCCCGGGTCTCTTTCTCTGGAAACACCATATATTTT.

This clonotype appeared a few times. The rearrangement links TRBV27 to TRBJ1-6; the match to TRBD1 covers 10 bases. The CDR3 is made up of 15 amino acids. Germline V CDR1 and CDR2: MNHEY, SMNVEV (reference sequence). V was pared by 6 bases and J by 7 bases, with 6 bases of the junction left unmatched. CDR3 in amino acids: CASRQGTGENSPLHF. Here the CDR3 DNA reads TGTGCCAGCAGACAGGGGACAGGGGAAAATTCACCCCTCCACTTT.

Many counts were recorded for this clonotype. The chain joins TRBV6-1 to TRBJ1-1; D remains ambiguous. This CDR3 comprises 12 residues. Deletions cut 9 bases from V and 5 bases from J, with 13 bases between. The germline CDR1 and CDR2 sequences are MNHNS and SASEGT. CDR3 protein: CASHDGVTEAFF. CDR3 bases: TGTGCCAGTCACGATGGGGTGACTGAAGCTTTCTTT.

This clonotype was seen many times. The chain has TRBV30 and TRBJ2-6, with no clear D. The CDR3 runs 14 residues. V lost 5 bases, J lost 2 bases, and 10 bases lay in between. The germline V gene has CDR1 GTSNPN and CDR2 SVGIG (reference sequence). CDR3 sequence: CAWDTQAGANVLTF. The CDR3 bases are TGTGCCTGGGATACTCAAGCTGGGGCCAACGTCCTGACTTTC.

The rearrangement joins TRBV13 to TRBJ1-6, with no clear D. Germline-derived CDR1 and CDR2 are PRHDT and FYEKMQ (reference sequence). The CDR3 sequence is 16 residues long. Deletions cut 5 bases from V and 8 bases from J, with 19 bases between. CDR3 sequence: CASSLQAPGSDSPLHF. CDR3 nucleotide sequence: TGTGCCAGCAGCCTCCAGGCTCCGGGGAGCGATTCACCCCTCCACTTT.

In its sample, this clonotype was seen many times. The CDR3 spells CASSIMGAEAFF. The CDR3 nucleotides are TGTGCCAGTAGTATTATGGGCGCTGAAGCTTTCTTT. This chain joins TRBV19 and TRBJ1-1, with D unclear. Germline CDR1 and CDR2: LNHDA and SQIVND (reference sequence). The CDR3 has 12 amino acids. Trimming cost V 3 bases and J 6 bases, with 8 bases left between them. The full variable domain, completed using reference TRBV19 and TRBJ1-1, is DGGITQSPKYLFRKEGQNVTLSCEQNLNHDAMYWYRQDPGQGLRLIYYSQIVNDFQKGDIAEGYSVSREKKESFPLTVTSAQKNPTAFYLCASSIMGAEAFFGQGTRLTVV.

The chain uses TRBV29-1 and TRBJ1-1; D remains ambiguous. Trimming shortened V by 7 bases and J by 4 bases, and 19 bases separated the two germline ends. This CDR3 spans 14 amino acids. Germline V gene sequence: CDR1 SQVTM, CDR2 ANQGSEA. CDR3 nucleotide sequence: TGCAGCGCCAATAGACCGGACTTGAGCACTGAAGCTTTCTTT. This sequence encodes CSANRPDLSTEAFF.

The chain is built from TRBV11-1 and TRBJ2-1; D not resolved. Trimming removed 1 base at V and 0 bases at J, with 7 bases between. The germline V gene encodes CDR1 SGHAT and CDR2 FQDESV (reference sequence). The CDR3 consists of 15 residues. This CDR3 reads CASSLGASSYNEQFF. The CDR3 nucleotides are TGTGCCAGCAGCTTAGGGGCAAGCTCCTACAATGAGCAGTTCTTC.

This clonotype was counted ten times or more. The gene calls are TRBV5-1 and TRBJ1-1, with TRBD1 as a possible D gene (5 bases). CDR3 length equals 14 residues. Looked up from germline, CDR1 is SGHRS and CDR2 is YFSETQ. V gave up 0 bases and J gave up 8 bases, with 14 bases separating them. The CDR3 loop is CASSLAGRDYEAFF. DNA for the CDR3: TGCGCCAGCAGCTTGGCGGGCAGGGACTACGAAGCTTTCTTT.

V is TRBV2 and J is TRBJ2-7; TRBD2 is a possible D gene (5 bases). The length of the CDR3 is 12 residues. V lost 10 bases to trimming and J lost 11 bases, with 21 bases between them. Germline V gene lookup returns CDR1 SNHLY and CDR2 FYNNEI. CDR3 in amino acids: CATQLTPGREYF. CDR3 in DNA: TGTGCCACCCAGTTGACACCCGGGCGGGAGTACTTC.

This clonotype showed up many times. This chain joins TRBV20-1 and TRBJ2-7; D may be TRBD2 (5 bases). CDR3 length equals 14 residues. CDR1 is DFQATT, CDR2 SNEGSKA, per germline (reference sequence). V lost 1 base to trimming and J lost 1 base, with 11 bases between them. In nucleotides, the CDR3 is TGCAGTGCTAGAGTAGGAGGTATTTCCTACGAGCAGTACTTC. Translation gives CSARVGGISYEQYF.

This clonotype was picked up many times. The chain is built from TRBV10-3 and TRBJ1-3; 7 positions agree with TRBD1. V was pared by 6 bases and J by 0 bases, with 14 bases of the junction left unmatched. The length of the CDR3 is 18 residues. The germline V gene encodes CDR1 ENHRY and CDR2 SYGVKD. Written as DNA, the CDR3 is TGTGCCATCAGAGGGACAGCGGGACCCATGAGCTCTGGAAACACCATATATTTT. Its translation: CAIRGTAGPMSSGNTIYF.

This clonotype has a count of ten or more. The genes are TRBV29-1 and TRBJ2-1; the D is unclear. Germline V gene lookup returns CDR1 SQVTM and CDR2 ANQGSEA. The ends were cut back, 2 bases at V and 0 bases at J, with 8 bases in the middle. The CDR3 consists of 14 residues. The CDR3 protein is CSVEIRVSYNEQFF. CDR3 sequence (DNA): TGCAGCGTTGAAATACGAGTCTCCTACAATGAGCAGTTCTTC.

This clonotype was detected ten times or more. The chain joins TRBV12-3 or TRBV12-4 to TRBJ2-1; TRBD2 might be the D (7 bases). The length of the CDR3 is 15 residues. The ends were cut back, 3 bases at V and 2 bases at J, with 11 bases in the middle. The CDR3 region is CASSLGGGAYNEQFF. As DNA, the CDR3 is TGTGCCAGCAGTTTGGGGGGGGGCGCCTACAATGAGCAGTTCTTC.

V is TRBV29-1 and J is TRBJ2-5; D gene ambiguous. Trimming left V 5 bases short and J 5 bases short, with 9 bases between. The CDR3 runs to 11 residues. Germline V gene sequence: CDR1 SQVTM, CDR2 ANQGSEA. The CDR3 coding sequence is TGCAGCGTTCCGGGTGGGGAGACCCAGTACTTC. Translation gives CSVPGGETQYF.